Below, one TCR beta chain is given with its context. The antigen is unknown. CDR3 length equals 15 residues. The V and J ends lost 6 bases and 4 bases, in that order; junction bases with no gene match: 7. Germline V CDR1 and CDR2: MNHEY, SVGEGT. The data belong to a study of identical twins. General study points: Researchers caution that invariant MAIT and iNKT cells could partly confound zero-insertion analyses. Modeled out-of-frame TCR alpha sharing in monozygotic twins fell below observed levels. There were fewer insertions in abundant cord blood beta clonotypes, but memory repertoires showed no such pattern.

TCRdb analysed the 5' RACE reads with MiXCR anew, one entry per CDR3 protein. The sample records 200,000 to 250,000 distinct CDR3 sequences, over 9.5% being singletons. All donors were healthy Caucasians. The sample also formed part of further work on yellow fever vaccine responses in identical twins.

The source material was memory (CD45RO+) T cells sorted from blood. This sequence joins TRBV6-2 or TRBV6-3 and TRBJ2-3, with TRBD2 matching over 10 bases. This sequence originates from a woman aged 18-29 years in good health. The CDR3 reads CASSGLAEISDTQYF. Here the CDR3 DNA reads TGTGCCAGCAGCGGACTAGCGGAGATATCAGATACGCAGTATTTT.